Below, one T cell receptor (beta chain) is given with its context. This clonotype has at least ten counts. The antigen this receptor binds is unknown. The record has no base qualities; no much larger clone is one base away. The TCR beta CDR3 regions were amplified from the RNA transcripts. For the first round of RT-PCR on the TCR CDR3, the HTBI primer set was used together with the Qiagen OneStep RT-PCR kit. Libraries were constructed in a second round of multiplex PCR, after which size selection and purification were performed. Sequencing of the libraries was done on an Illumina HiSeq2000 using paired-end 100 bp reads. Turning to the authors' computational methods: SOAPnuke was used to process the raw data, with reads discarded if the reads contained adapters or uncalled bases, had a mean Phred below 15, or lacked an exact constant-primer or identifier match. High-quality paired reads were merged with COPE v1.2.5, and unique nucleotide sequences were defined as clonotypes. MiTCR v1.1 was used to align the clonotypes against IMGT TRBV, TRBD and TRBJ reference segments. The analysis included only V-J combinations with a frequency above 0.0001, which together covered roughly 99% of the repertoires. The TCS score was defined as the ratio of F50 (clonal expansion) to E x V (chaos), calculated using BLOSUM62-based TCRdist between CDR3 peptides within each V-J. Welch's t-statistics and random forest reduced around 550 V-J features to 10 to 15, which were used in a naive Bayes classifier (R e1071). TCRdb ran its own pipeline on the public reads, namely fastp trimming at Q25 and MiXCR clone calling, and kept in-frame beta chains. For every CDR3 protein sequence, its rows merge into one entry that carries the most common genes and DNA. In this record, the V and J calls reflect TCRdb's handling and not the investigators' own analysis. The sample has fewer than 450,000 distinct CDR3 sequences on record, 15% to 20% of them singletons. The ten largest account for about 38% of the sample.

Based on the germline V gene, the CDR1 and CDR2 sequences are MDHEN and SYDVKM. From the cysteine through the phenylalanine, the CDR3 covers 16 amino acids. Of the read, only the CDR3 DNA is kept; its 48 bases are in frame from base 1. The junction carries 24 bases between V and J, which are trimmed by 3 bases and 12 bases respectively. Ophthalmopathy patients had moderately to severely active disease, Clinical Activity Score of at least 3, NOSPECS grade of at least 4, and duration under 3 months. Patients with uncontrolled infections, other autoimmune diseases, pregnancy or lactation were excluded. Diagnoses relied on clinical symptoms, serum thyroxine and TRAb, thyroid ultrasound and orbital computed tomography. PBMCs were separated from 7.5 to 10 ml of fresh peripheral blood using Ficoll-Paque density gradient centrifugation. Trizol reagent was used to extract total RNA, and RNA quality was then checked on an Agilent 2100 Bioanalyzer.

The data derive from a study of T cells in Graves' hyperthyroidism and ophthalmopathy (dated by TCRdb to between 2018 and 2021). Regarding the study in general: Peripheral blood was collected at initial diagnosis, before any treatment. A discovery cohort of about 95 patients, 43 with Graves' ophthalmopathy and approximately 55 with stable Graves' hyperthyroidism, was used to find distinguishing TCR V-J signatures. An independent validation cohort of about 20 hyperthyroidism patients and 17 patients who later progressed to ophthalmopathy tested prospective prediction of ophthalmopathy. For training and testing, the 80 to 100 patients in the discovery cohort were randomly divided in a 7:3 ratio. Thyroid tissue and blood T-cell repertoires from over 5 Graves' hyperthyroidism patients were also compared in the study. After sampling, hyperthyroidism patients received methimazole starting at 30 mg daily, and ophthalmopathy patients received high-dose intravenous methylprednisolone. The paper describes TCR Vbeta CDR3 sequencing of 120 to 150 peripheral blood samples, made up of 43 ophthalmopathy patients, roughly 75 hyperthyroidism patients and about 17 progressor patients. Beyond this particular receptor, the publication reports: In validation, the model predicted progression to ophthalmopathy with over 65% sensitivity and roughly 75% specificity, a median of approximately 6.7 months before onset. No statistical method was used to set the sample size in advance, and investigators knew the group allocation. Most expanded thyroid clonotypes (frequency above 0.001) were also detected in blood, suggesting blood repertoires may reflect thyroid immune responses. Ophthalmopathy was separated from stable hyperthyroidism by a 13 V-J signature model, with approximately 86% sensitivity and 81% to 83% specificity obtained in cross-validation and 80%/75% obtained in testing.

Sequencing was performed on blood. Here the chain combines TRBV28 and TRBJ2-1; the D gene may be TRBD1 or TRBD2, since each aligns over 5 bases. The receptor was isolated from a man in his late teens or twenties with Graves' ophthalmopathy. Here is the DNA: TGTGCCAGCAGTTTTAACGCTAAAAGGGAGTATGGGGGGCAGTTCTTC. This yields the protein CASSFNAKREYGGQFF.